The T cell receptor (beta chain) described here comes from a study of control samples from healthy donors and cancer patients. Here immunoSEQ multiplex PCR was the method, and the copy in TCRdb shows in-frame clones only, minus some. The table has about 160,000 clones, around nine tenths seen once. Trimming took 9 bases from V and 1 from J, leaving 12 bases between them. The germline V gene encodes CDR1 MNHEY and CDR2 SVGAGI. This CDR3 is built from 13 residues. The gene calls are TRBV6-5 and TRBJ1-1; D call uncertain. This receptor was identified in a man younger than 45 in good health. The specimen was blood. The CDR3 loop reads CASHSAGNTEAFF. DNA for the CDR3: TGTGCCAGTCATTCTGCGGGGAACACTGAAGCTTTCTTT.